Presented here are 28 T cell receptor beta chains from one specimen sequenced in a study of T cell responses to AZD1222 COVID-19 vaccine. The data were produced by immunoSEQ multiplex PCR, yet TCRdb's version contains in-frame clones alone and is incomplete. This table has about 200,000 clones, approximately 90% appearing once. Sequenced material: peripheral blood, taken 28 days after the second AZD1222 dose. The source is an adult who received the AZD1222 COVID-19 vaccine.

The V and J genes are TRBV4-1 and TRBJ2-7, with 7 bases fitting TRBD2. The CDR3 is 15 residues long. CDR1 and CDR2 from the germline V gene are MGHRA and YSYEKL. The junction had 9 bases not matched to a gene; V was cut back by 1 base and J by 6 bases. The CDR3 is CASSQAPGRLSEQYF. DNA of the CDR3: TGCGCCAGCAGCCAAGCCCCCGGGAGGCTTAGCGAGCAGTACTTC.

The chain links TRBV27 to TRBJ2-1; D call uncertain. V lost 5 bases and J lost 0, with 14 bases in between. The CDR3 is 16 residues long. Germline CDR1 is MNHEY and CDR2 is SMNVEV (reference sequence). CDR3 coding DNA: TGTGCCAGCAGTCCCCCTGGGCGGAGCTCCTACAATGAGCAGTTCTTC. This encodes CASSPPGRSSYNEQFF.

V gene TRBV19 combines with J gene TRBJ1-5, with TRBD1 matching 8 bases. The CDR3 spans 18 residues. CDR1 is LNHDA, CDR2 SQIVND, per germline (reference sequence). Trimming took 5 bases from V and 0 from J; bases not matched to a gene: 12. CDR3 nucleotide sequence: TGTGCCAGTAGTCCCGGGACAGGAATACCCTATAGCAATCAGCCCCAGCATTTT. It is translated as CASSPGTGIPYSNQPQHF.

The chain recombines TRBV10-2 with TRBJ1-4, with 10 bases lining up with TRBD1. CDR1 is WSHSY, CDR2 SAAADI, per germline. The CDR3 loop spans 14 amino acids. The junction had 1 base not matched to a gene; V was cut back by 5 bases and J by 4 bases. The CDR3 region is CASSRDRGNEKLFF. Written as DNA, the CDR3 is TGCGCCAGCAGTCGGGACAGGGGTAATGAAAAACTGTTTTTT.

V and J are TRBV7-6 and TRBJ2-1, with 10 bases matching TRBD2. Per germline, CDR1 SGHVS and CDR2 FNYEAQ. The CDR3 extends over 18 amino acids. V trimming: 0 bases; J trimming: 2 bases; junction bases outside the gene matches: 7. Here the CDR3 reads CASSLAPMSGGAYNEQFF. The CDR3 nucleotides read TGTGCCAGCAGCTTAGCGCCTATGAGCGGGGGGGCCTACAATGAGCAGTTCTTC.

J is TRBJ1-2 and V is TRBV15; TRBD1 agrees at 11 bases. Trimming cost V 5 bases and J 8 bases; bases outside gene matches: 10. The germline CDR1 and CDR2 sequences are LNHNV and YYDKDF (reference sequence). This CDR3 has 15 amino acids. CDR3 sequence (DNA): TGTGCCACCAGCCCGGACAGGGGGCCAGTTCACGGCTACACCTTC. Protein sequence: CATSPDRGPVHGYTF. The whole variable domain, filled in from reference TRBV15 and TRBJ1-2, reads DAMVIQNPRYQVTQFGKPVTLSCSQTLNHNVMYWYQQKSSQAPKLLFHYYDKDFNNEADTPDNFQSRRPNTSFCFLDIRSPGLGDTAMYLCATSPDRGPVHGYTFGSGTRLTVV.

The count of this clone is one. The chain employs TRBV10-3 and TRBJ2-7, with D possibly TRBD1 on 6 matching bases. V lost 2 bases to trimming and J lost 4 bases, with 9 bases between them. This CDR3 region has 13 residues. In germline, CDR1 is ENHRY, CDR2 SYGVKD. The CDR3 loop reads CAISEAGEYEQYF. The CDR3 region has the DNA TGTGCCATCAGTGAGGCAGGGGAGTACGAGCAGTACTTC.

The chain links TRBV7-2 to TRBJ2-7; 8 bases match TRBD1. V was pared by 2 bases and J by 4 bases, with 10 bases of the junction left unmatched. Germline V gives CDR1 SGHTA, CDR2 FQGNSA. This CDR3 contains 16 residues. The CDR3 loop is CASSLSTGTGWYEQYF. The CDR3 nucleotides are TGTGCCAGCAGCTTATCTACCGGGACAGGATGGTACGAGCAGTACTTC.

J is TRBJ2-1 and V is TRBV7-2; 7 bases are shared with TRBD2. The V gene end was trimmed by 2 bases and the J gene end by 8 bases; junction bases not matched to a gene: 15. Germline CDR1 reads SGHTA; CDR2 reads FQGNSA. CDR3 length: 17 residues. The CDR3, as DNA: TGTGCCAGCAGCTTAAGCTTACTAGGGGAGGGCCCCGATGAGCAGTTCTTC. Its protein is CASSLSLLGEGPDEQFF. Using reference TRBV7-2 and TRBJ2-1 for the parts outside the CDR3, the full variable domain is GAGVSQSPSNKVTEKGKDVELRCDPISGHTALYWYRQSLGQGLEFLIYFQGNSAPDKSGLPSDRFSAERTGGSVSTLTIQRTQQEDSAVYLCASSLSLLGEGPDEQFFGPGTRLTVL.

The CDR3 is CASSPTVSNQPQHF. For the CDR3, the DNA is TGTGCCAGCAGTCCGACGGTTAGCAATCAGCCCCAGCATTTT. The chain recombines TRBV2 with TRBJ1-5; D remains unclear. The CDR3 sequence is 14 residues long. CDR1 and CDR2 (germline): SNHLY, FYNNEI. The V gene lost 5 bases and the J gene lost 0 bases, with 8 bases spanning the gap. Full variable domain (missing parts from reference TRBV2 and TRBJ1-5): EPEVTQTPSHQVTQMGQEVILRCVPISNHLYFYWYRQILGQKVEFLVSFYNNEISEKSEIFDDQFSVERPDGSNFTLKIRSTKLEDSAMYFCASSPTVSNQPQHFGDGTRLSIL.

The V call is TRBV5-1, the J call TRBJ2-5; D might be TRBD1 (6 bases). From germline, CDR1 is SGHRS and CDR2 YFSETQ. The V and J ends lost 4 bases and 2 bases respectively, with 12 bases between them. The CDR3 has 14 residues. The CDR3: CASSPGRGQETQYF. Written as DNA, the CDR3 is TGCGCCAGCAGCCCTGGCAGGGGTCAAGAGACCCAGTACTTC.

The J gene is TRBJ2-7, the V gene TRBV6-1; the D gene could be TRBD1 or TRBD2 (6 bases each). The CDR3 totals 12 residues. With 0 bases removed from V and 9 bases from J, the gap between germline ends came to 9 bases. Germline V gene data show CDR1 as MNHNS and CDR2 as SASEGT. The CDR3 DNA is TGTGCCAGCAGTGAAGCGCCGGGGGCGCAGTACTTC. As protein: CASSEAPGAQYF.

This sequence joins TRBV27 and TRBJ2-7; 9 bases line up with TRBD1. This CDR3 is built from 13 residues. Losses at the gene ends were 6 bases for V and 7 bases for J; bases not matched to a gene: 7. Per germline, CDR1 MNHEY and CDR2 SMNVEV (reference sequence). DNA of the CDR3: TGTGCCAGCAGCCTAGGGACAGGGTATGAGCAGTACTTC. It translates to CASSLGTGYEQYF.

This clone has a handful of counts. The rearrangement links TRBV24-1 to TRBJ2-1; 9 bases align to TRBD1. CDR1 KGHDR and CDR2 SFDVKD come from the germline V gene. V shed 9 bases and J 8 bases; nucleotides not matched to a gene: 4. The CDR3 runs to 12 residues. The CDR3 spells CATRGQGYEQFF. The DNA of the CDR3 is TGTGCCACCCGAGGACAGGGGTATGAGCAGTTCTTC.

The count of this clone is one. The chain combines TRBV4-2 with TRBJ2-2, with 8 bases matching TRBD2. The V segment lost 1 base and the J segment 4 bases; nucleotides outside the gene matches: 11. Germline loops: CDR1 LGHNA, CDR2 YNFKEQ. The CDR3 is 18 residues long. CDR3 residues: CASSQGVRGGASTGELFF. DNA of the CDR3: TGTGCCAGCAGCCAAGGCGTTCGGGGGGGCGCGTCCACCGGGGAGCTGTTTTTT.

V usage is TRBV15 and J usage is TRBJ1-1, with D possibly TRBD1 on 5 matching bases. The CDR3 length is 13 residues. V was pared by 5 bases and J by 8 bases, with 15 bases between. Germline CDR1 reads LNHNV; CDR2 reads YYDKDF (reference sequence). CDR3 coding DNA: TGTGCCACCAGCCGAGGGACGGCCCTCGAAGCTTTCTTT. Its protein is CATSRGTALEAFF.

The chain carries TRBV6-5 and TRBJ1-1, with unresolved D. CDR3 length: 14 amino acids. V was clipped by 2 bases and J by 4 bases, with 11 bases between them. Germline loops: CDR1 MNHEY, CDR2 SVGAGI. CDR3 in amino acids: CASSYGGPSTEAFF. DNA for the CDR3: TGTGCCAGCAGTTACGGCGGACCCAGCACTGAAGCTTTCTTT.

J is TRBJ1-3 and V is TRBV7-8; TRBD1 matches at 9 bases. The germline V gene encodes CDR1 SGHVS and CDR2 FQNEAQ. Trimming cost V 5 bases and J 0 bases; bases outside gene matches: 11. The CDR3 runs to 18 residues. Here the CDR3 DNA reads TGTGCCAGCAGCCTTCGGACAGGGGTTAAACTCTCTGGAAACACCATATATTTT. The encoded protein is CASSLRTGVKLSGNTIYF.

The rearrangement links TRBV3-1 (or the pseudogene TRBV3-2) to TRBJ1-5; TRBD1 matches at 9 bases. The CDR3 has 14 residues. Trimming removed 4 bases from V and 7 bases from J; junction bases left unmatched: 5. Germline CDR1 is LGHDT and CDR2 is YNNKEL (reference sequence). The CDR3, as DNA: TGTGCCAGCAGCCCGGGACAGGGTGTCCAGCCCCAGCATTTT. It translates to CASSPGQGVQPQHF.

CDR3 DNA: TGTGCCAGCAGCGCACCCCGGTTAGTGCACACCATATATTTT. This sequence encodes CASSAPRLVHTIYF. The chain carries TRBV28 and TRBJ1-3, with no clear D. The CDR3 is 14 amino acids. Trimming pared 6 bases from V and 8 bases from J, leaving 17 bases between. Germline loops: CDR1 MDHEN, CDR2 SYDVKM. Filled out from reference TRBV28 and TRBJ1-3, the complete variable domain reads DVKVTQSSRYLVKRTGEKVFLECVQDMDHENMFWYRQDPGLGLRLIYFSYDVKMKEKGDIPEGYSVSREKKERFSLILESASTNQTSMYLCASSAPRLVHTIYFGEGSWLTVV.

V usage is TRBV10-3 and J usage is TRBJ1-1; the D is unclear. V was cut by 0 bases and J by 5 bases, with 13 bases left in between. Germline V gene sequence: CDR1 ENHRY, CDR2 SYGVKD. This CDR3 has 15 residues. Here the CDR3 DNA reads TGTGCCATCAGTGAGTCAGCGGGTATGGTTACTGAAGCTTTCTTT. It yields the protein CAISESAGMVTEAFF.

Details on this clone: The junction differs from germline at one of its ends, possibly a read error. This sequence joins TRBV5-4 and TRBJ2-7; 10 bases map to TRBD2. There are 14 residues in the CDR3. Germline V gene lookup returns CDR1 SGHNT and CDR2 YYREEE (reference sequence). The CDR3 DNA is TGTGCCAGCAGCACGGCCCTAGCGGGGGCGACGGAGGACTTC. It yields the protein CASSTALAGATEDF.

V is TRBV2 and J is TRBJ1-2; TRBD1 agrees at 7 bases. V trimming: 0 bases; J trimming: 4 bases; junction bases outside the gene matches: 11. This CDR3 comprises 17 residues. Germline CDR1 SNHLY, CDR2 FYNNEI. CDR3 sequence: CASSEARGGRFRYGYTF. CDR3 bases: TGTGCCAGCAGTGAAGCCAGGGGGGGCAGATTCCGCTATGGCTACACCTTC.

Comment on this clone: This CDR3 is also generated by other DNA sequences in the sample. This sequence joins TRBV12-3 or TRBV12-4 and TRBJ1-1, with D unresolved. V dropped 6 bases and J dropped 5 bases, with 7 bases sitting between them. The CDR3 is made up of 11 amino acids. The CDR3 is CASSLGTEAFF. CDR3 DNA sequence: TGTGCCAGCAGCTTGGGGACTGAAGCTTTCTTT.

This sequence joins TRBV6-5 and TRBJ2-2; a possible D gene is TRBD2 (6 bases). CDR3 length equals 13 residues. V lost 8 bases, J lost 2 bases, and 9 bases lay in between. Looked up from germline, CDR1 is MNHEY and CDR2 is SVGAGI. In DNA, the CDR3 is TGTGCCAGCCTAGCGACCAACACCGGGGAGCTGTTTTTT. Its translation is CASLATNTGELFF.

The genes are TRBV5-1 and TRBJ1-6; 7 bases map to TRBD1. V shed 2 bases and J 10 bases; nucleotides not matched to a gene: 9. CDR3 length equals 15 residues. Germline V gene lookup returns CDR1 SGHRS and CDR2 YFSETQ. The CDR3 loop is CASSFAGGSGSPLHF. The CDR3 DNA reads TGCGCCAGCAGCTTCGCAGGGGGGTCGGGCTCACCCCTCCACTTT.

V is TRBV7-2 and J is TRBJ1-6; D is perhaps TRBD1 (6 bases). The CDR3 loop spans 14 amino acids. V was cut by 5 bases and J by 7 bases, with 12 bases left in between. CDR1 and CDR2 from the germline V gene are SGHTA and FQGNSA. The CDR3: CASSHGQLNSPLHF. CDR3 bases: TGTGCCAGCAGCCACGGACAGCTAAATTCACCCCTCCACTTT. Using reference TRBV7-2 and TRBJ1-6 for the parts outside the CDR3, the full variable domain is GAGVSQSPSNKVTEKGKDVELRCDPISGHTALYWYRQSLGQGLEFLIYFQGNSAPDKSGLPSDRFSAERTGGSVSTLTIQRTQQEDSAVYLCASSHGQLNSPLHFGNGTRLTVT.

This clone was seen only once. CDR3 in DNA: TGTGCCAGCAGTTACAGCAGGGCCAACACTGAAGCTTTCTTT. Translation gives CASSYSRANTEAFF. V usage is TRBV6-5 and J usage is TRBJ1-1; the D gene is possibly TRBD1 (5 bases). The CDR3 has 14 residues. V was pared by 2 bases and J by 2 bases, with 9 bases between. The germline V gene encodes CDR1 MNHEY and CDR2 SVGAGI.